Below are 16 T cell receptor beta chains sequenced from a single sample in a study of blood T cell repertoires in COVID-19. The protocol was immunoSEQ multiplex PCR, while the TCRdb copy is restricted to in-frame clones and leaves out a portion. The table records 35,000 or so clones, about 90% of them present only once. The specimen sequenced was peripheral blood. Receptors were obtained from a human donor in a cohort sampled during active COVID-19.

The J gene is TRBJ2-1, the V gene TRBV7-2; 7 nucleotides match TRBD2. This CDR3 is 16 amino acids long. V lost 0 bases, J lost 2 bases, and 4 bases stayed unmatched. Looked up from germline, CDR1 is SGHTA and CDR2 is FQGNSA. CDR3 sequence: CASSLAGDYPYNEQFF. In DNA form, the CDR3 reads TGTGCCAGCAGCTTAGCCGGGGACTACCCCTACAATGAGCAGTTCTTC.

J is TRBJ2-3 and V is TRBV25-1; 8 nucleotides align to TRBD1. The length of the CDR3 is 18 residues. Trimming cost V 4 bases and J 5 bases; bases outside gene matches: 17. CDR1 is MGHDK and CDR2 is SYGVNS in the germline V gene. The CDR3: CASSVSVGGRQGQDTQYF. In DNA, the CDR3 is TGTGCCAGCAGTGTTAGTGTAGGGGGGAGACAGGGGCAAGATACGCAGTATTTT.

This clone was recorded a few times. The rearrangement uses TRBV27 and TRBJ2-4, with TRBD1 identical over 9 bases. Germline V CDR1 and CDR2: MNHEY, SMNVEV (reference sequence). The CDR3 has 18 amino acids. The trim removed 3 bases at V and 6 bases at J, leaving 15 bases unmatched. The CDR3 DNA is TGTGCCAGCAGTTTTTGGGGACAGGGATCTCTTCAGGGAAACATTCAGTACTTC. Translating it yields CASSFWGQGSLQGNIQYF.

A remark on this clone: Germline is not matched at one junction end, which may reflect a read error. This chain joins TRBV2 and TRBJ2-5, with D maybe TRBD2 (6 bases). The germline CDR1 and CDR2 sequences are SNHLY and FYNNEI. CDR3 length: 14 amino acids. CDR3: CASLLPPSEETRYF. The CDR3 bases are TGTGCCAGCCTTTTGCCTCCTAGCGAAGAGACCCGGTACTTC.

The CDR3 DNA reads TGCAGCGTTGAAAACGAGTCCTACGAGCAGTACTTC. Amino acids: CSVENESYEQYF. The rearrangement joins TRBV29-1 to TRBJ2-7; D is ambiguous. Germline-derived CDR1 and CDR2 are SQVTM and ANQGSEA. The length of the CDR3 is 12 residues. V was trimmed by 2 bases and J by 1 base, leaving 6 bases between them.

The CDR3 region has the DNA TGCGCCAGCAGCCGTCGGACAGGGGAGAATGAAAAACTGTTTTTT. This gives the protein CASSRRTGENEKLFF. The chain employs TRBV5-1 and TRBJ1-4, with TRBD1 matching 9 bases. Germline V lookup: CDR1 SGHRS, CDR2 YFSETQ. The V and J ends lost 4 bases and 5 bases, in that order; junction bases with no gene match: 6. CDR3 length: 15 residues. The full variable domain, its missing parts supplied by reference TRBV5-1 and TRBJ1-4, is KAGVTQTPRYLIKTRGQQVTLSCSPISGHRSVSWYQQTPGQGLQFLFEYFSETQRNKGNFPGRFSGRQFSNSRSEMNVSTLELGDSALYLCASSRRTGENEKLFFGSGTQLSVL.

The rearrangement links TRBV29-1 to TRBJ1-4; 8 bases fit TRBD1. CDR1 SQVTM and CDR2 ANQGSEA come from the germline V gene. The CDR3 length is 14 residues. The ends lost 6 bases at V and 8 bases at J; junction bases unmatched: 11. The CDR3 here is CSVKGGQAGEKLFF. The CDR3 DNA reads TGCAGCGTAAAAGGGGGACAGGCGGGAGAAAAACTGTTTTTT.

CDR3 sequence reads: CASSLPSNTDTQYF. CDR3 DNA sequence: TGTGCCAGCAGCCTACCCTCTAACACAGATACGCAGTATTTT. V gene TRBV7-2 combines with J gene TRBJ2-3; D remains ambiguous. The germline gives CDR1 SGHTA, CDR2 FQGNSA. Trimming pared 5 bases from V and 2 bases from J, leaving 11 bases between. The CDR3 length is 14 residues.

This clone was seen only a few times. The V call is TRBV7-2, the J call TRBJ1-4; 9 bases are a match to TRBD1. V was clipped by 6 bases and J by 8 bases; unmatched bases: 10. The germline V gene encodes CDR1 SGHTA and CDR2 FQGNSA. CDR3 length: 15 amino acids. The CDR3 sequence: CASSLQTGGLEKLFF. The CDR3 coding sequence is TGTGCCAGCAGTCTCCAGACAGGGGGACTAGAAAAACTGTTTTTT.

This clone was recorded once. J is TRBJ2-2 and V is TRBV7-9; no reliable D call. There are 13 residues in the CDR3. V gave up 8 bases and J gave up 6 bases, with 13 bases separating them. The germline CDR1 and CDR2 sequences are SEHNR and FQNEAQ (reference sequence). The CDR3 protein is CASSLEIAGELFF. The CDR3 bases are TGTGCCAGCTCCTTGGAGATAGCCGGGGAGCTGTTTTTT. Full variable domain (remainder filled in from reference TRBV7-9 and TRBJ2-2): DTGVSQNPRHKITKRGQNVTFRCDPISEHNRLYWYRQTLGQGPEFLTYFQNEAQLEKSRLLSDRFSAERPKGSFSTLEIQRTEQGDSAMYLCASSLEIAGELFFGEGSRLTVL.

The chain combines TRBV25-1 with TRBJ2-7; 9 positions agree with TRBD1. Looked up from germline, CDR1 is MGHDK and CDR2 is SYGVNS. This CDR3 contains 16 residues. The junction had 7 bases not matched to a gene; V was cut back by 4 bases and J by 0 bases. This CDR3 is CASSAWDRVGSYEQYF. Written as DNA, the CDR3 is TGTGCCAGCAGTGCCTGGGACAGGGTCGGCTCCTACGAGCAGTACTTC.

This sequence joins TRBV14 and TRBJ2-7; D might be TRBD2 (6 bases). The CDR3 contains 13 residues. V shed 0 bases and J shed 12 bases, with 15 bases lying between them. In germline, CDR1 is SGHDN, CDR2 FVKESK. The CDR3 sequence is CASSQDVLAGWYF. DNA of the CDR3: TGTGCCAGCAGCCAAGATGTGCTCGCGGGGTGGTACTTC.

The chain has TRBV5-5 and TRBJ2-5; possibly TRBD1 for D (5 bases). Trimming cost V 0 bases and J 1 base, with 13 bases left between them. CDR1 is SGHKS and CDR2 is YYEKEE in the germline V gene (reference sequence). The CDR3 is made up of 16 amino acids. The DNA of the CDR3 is TGTGCCAGCAGCTTGGGGGCGACGACAGCCCAAGAGACCCAGTACTTC. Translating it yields CASSLGATTAQETQYF.

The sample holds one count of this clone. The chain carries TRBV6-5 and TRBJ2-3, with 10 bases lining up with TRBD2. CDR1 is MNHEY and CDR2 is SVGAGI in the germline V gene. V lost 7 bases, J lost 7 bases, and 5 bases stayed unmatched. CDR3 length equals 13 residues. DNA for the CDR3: TGTGCCAGCAACCCTAGCGGGGGTTATACGCAGTATTTT. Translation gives CASNPSGGYTQYF.

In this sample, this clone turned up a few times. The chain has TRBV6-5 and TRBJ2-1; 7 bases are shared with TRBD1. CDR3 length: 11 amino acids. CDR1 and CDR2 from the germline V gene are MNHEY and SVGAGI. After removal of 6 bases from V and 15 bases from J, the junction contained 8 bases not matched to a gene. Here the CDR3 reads CASSPGQAWFF. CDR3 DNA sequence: TGTGCCAGCAGCCCAGGACAGGCCTGGTTCTTC.

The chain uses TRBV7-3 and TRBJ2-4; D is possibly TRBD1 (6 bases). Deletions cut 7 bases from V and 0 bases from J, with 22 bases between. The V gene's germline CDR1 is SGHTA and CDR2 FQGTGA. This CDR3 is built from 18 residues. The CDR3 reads CASNQTGEYPLAKNIQYF. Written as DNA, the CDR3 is TGTGCCAGCAACCAGACAGGCGAATACCCGCTAGCCAAAAACATTCAGTACTTC.